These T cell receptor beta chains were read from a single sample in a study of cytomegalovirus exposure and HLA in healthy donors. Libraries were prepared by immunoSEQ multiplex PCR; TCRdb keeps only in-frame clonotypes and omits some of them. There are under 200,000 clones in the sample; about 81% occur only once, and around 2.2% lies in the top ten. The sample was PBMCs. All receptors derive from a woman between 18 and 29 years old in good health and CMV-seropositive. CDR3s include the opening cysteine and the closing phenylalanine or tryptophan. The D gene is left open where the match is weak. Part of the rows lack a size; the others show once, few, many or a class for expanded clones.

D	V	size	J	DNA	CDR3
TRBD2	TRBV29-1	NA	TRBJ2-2	TGCAGCGTTGTGGCTCTAGCGGGGGTCGGGACCGGGGAGCTGTTTTTT	CSVVALAGVGTGELFF
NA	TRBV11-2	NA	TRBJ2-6	TGTGCCAGCAGCTTATCACCGGGTTACTCTGGGGCCAACGTCCTGACTTTC	CASSLSPGYSGANVLTF
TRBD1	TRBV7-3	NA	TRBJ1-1	TGTGCCAGCAGCTGGACAGGGACCACTGAAGCTTTCTTT	CASSWTGTTEAFF
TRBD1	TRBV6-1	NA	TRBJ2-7	TGTGCCAGCTGGGACAGGGGACCCTACGAGCAGTACTTC	CASWDRGPYEQYF
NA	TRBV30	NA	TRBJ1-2	TGTGCCTGGAGTGTAGCCACAGGACCTAACTATGGCTACACCTTC	CAWSVATGPNYGYTF
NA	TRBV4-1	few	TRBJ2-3	TGCGCCAGCAGCCAGGGAAAGGGGTTCACAGATACGCAGTATTTT	CASSQGKGFTDTQYF
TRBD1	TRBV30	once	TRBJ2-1	TGTGCCTGGACTGGGACAGGGGGGGCCTACAATGAGCAGTTCTTC	CAWTGTGGAYNEQFF
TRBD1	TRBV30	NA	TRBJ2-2	TGTGCCTGGGACAGGGTGAACACCGGGGAGCTGTTTTTT	CAWDRVNTGELFF
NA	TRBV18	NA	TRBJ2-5	TGTGCCAGCTCACCGTGGACGTCAGGGAGGGAGACCCAGTACTTC	CASSPWTSGRETQYF
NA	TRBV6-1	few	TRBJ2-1	TGTGCCAGCAGTGAAGACAGCTCCTACAATGAGCAGTTCTTC	CASSEDSSYNEQFF
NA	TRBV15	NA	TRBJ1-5	TGTGCCACCAGCAGAGATGAGAGGCGGGGCGGGCCCCAGCATTTT	CATSRDERRGGPQHF
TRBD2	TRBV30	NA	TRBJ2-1	TGTGCCTGGAAACGGGGGGTCAATGAGCAGTTCTTC	CAWKRGVNEQFF
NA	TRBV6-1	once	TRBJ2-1	TGTGCCAGCCGGGGGGCAGACAATGAGCAGTTCTTC	CASRGADNEQFF
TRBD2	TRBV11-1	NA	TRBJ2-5	TGTGCCAGCAGCTTCGGCAGCGGGGGGCAAGAGACCCAGTACTTC	CASSFGSGGQETQYF
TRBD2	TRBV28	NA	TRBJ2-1	TGTGCCAGCAGTCCTACTAGCGGGGCATCCTACAATGAGCAGTTCTTC	CASSPTSGASYNEQFF
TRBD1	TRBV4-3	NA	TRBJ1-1	TGCGCCAGCAGCCACATCCGGGACAGGGAAGCTTTCTTT	CASSHIRDREAFF
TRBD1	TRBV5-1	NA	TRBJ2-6	TGCGCCAGCAGCTTGGCGCCCGACAGGGGAGCTGGGGCCAACGTCCTGACTTTC	CASSLAPDRGAGANVLTF
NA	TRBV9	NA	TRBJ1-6	TGTGCCAGCAGCGTAGATCCCCGGTATGCCTCACCCCTCCACTTT	CASSVDPRYASPLHF
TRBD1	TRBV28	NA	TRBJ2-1	TGTGCCAGCAGCCGGGACAGGGAGTTCTTC	CASSRDREFF
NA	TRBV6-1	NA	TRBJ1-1	TGTGCCAGCAGCCCCGACGGGAGGAACACTGAAGCTTTCTTT	CASSPDGRNTEAFF
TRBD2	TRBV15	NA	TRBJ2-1	TGTGCCACCAGCAGAGTACAGCGGGGGCTTCATGGGCAGTTCTTC	CATSRVQRGLHGQFF
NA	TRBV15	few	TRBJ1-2	TGTGCCACCAGCAGAGATGGCAGTGGCTATGGCTACACCTTC	CATSRDGSGYGYTF
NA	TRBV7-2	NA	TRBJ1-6	TGTGCCAGCAGCTCAATCCTGGGGCGGATGGATTCACCCCTCCACTTT	CASSSILGRMDSPLHF
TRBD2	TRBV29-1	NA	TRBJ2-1	TGCAGCGCTGCCAGCGGGGAGTACAATGAGCAGTTCTTC	CSAASGEYNEQFF
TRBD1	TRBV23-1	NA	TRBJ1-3	TGCGCCAGCAGTCCAGAAACCGGGACAGCTGGAAACACCATATATTTT	CASSPETGTAGNTIYF
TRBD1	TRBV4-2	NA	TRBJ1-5	TGTGCCAGCAGAGCCGGGACAGACAATCAGCCCCAGCATTTT	CASRAGTDNQPQHF
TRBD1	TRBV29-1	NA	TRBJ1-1	TGCAGCGTTGGCCTGACAGGGATTATGAACACTGAAGCTTTCTTT	CSVGLTGIMNTEAFF
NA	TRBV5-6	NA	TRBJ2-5	TGTGCCAGCAGCTTGCGAGAGACCCAGTACTTC	CASSLRETQYF
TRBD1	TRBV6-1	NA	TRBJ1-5	TGTGCCAGCAGTGGTGGACAGGGGGCCCAGCCCCAGCATTTT	CASSGGQGAQPQHF
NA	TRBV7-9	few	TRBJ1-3	TGTGCCAGCAGCGTCGGACAGCCGAACTCTGGAAACACCATATATTTT	CASSVGQPNSGNTIYF
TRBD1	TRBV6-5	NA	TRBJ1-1	TGTGCCAGCAGCGAATACGGGACAGCGAACACTGAAGCTTTCTTT	CASSEYGTANTEAFF
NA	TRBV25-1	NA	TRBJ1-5	TGTGCCAGCACCGGTTTTGGCAATCAGCCCCAGCATTTT	CASTGFGNQPQHF
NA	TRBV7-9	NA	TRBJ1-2	TGTTCCAGCAGCGTAGGGGGGGGCTCGGGGAACTATGGCTACACCTTC	CSSSVGGGSGNYGYTF
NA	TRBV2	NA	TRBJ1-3	TGTGCCAGCAGTGATGACAGCGCCTCTGGAAACACCATATATTTT	CASSDDSASGNTIYF
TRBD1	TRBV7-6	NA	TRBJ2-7	TGTGCCAGCACCCCGGGACAGGGGGCCTCCTACGAGCAGTACTTC	CASTPGQGASYEQYF
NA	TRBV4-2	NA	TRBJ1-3	TGTGCCAGCAGCCAAGATCCGGGGACTGGAAACACCATATATTTT	CASSQDPGTGNTIYF
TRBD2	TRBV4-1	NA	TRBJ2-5	TGCGCCAGCAGCCAACTAGCGGGGGGTACCCAAGAGACCCAGTACTTC	CASSQLAGGTQETQYF
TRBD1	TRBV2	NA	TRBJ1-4	TGTGCCACCGTGGGAGGACAGGGCCCTGAAAAACTGTTTTTT	CATVGGQGPEKLFF
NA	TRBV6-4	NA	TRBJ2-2	TGTGCCAGCGGCGAGGGTGATGGAAGAACCGGGGAGCTGTTTTTT	CASGEGDGRTGELFF
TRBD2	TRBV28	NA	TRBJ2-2	TGTGCCAGCAGTTTACAATCGCCCTGGGGACTAAGGAACACCGGGGAGCTGTTTTTT	CASSLQSPWGLRNTGELFF
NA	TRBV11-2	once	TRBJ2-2	TGTGCCAGCAGCTTAGGACTTACGGAATACACCGGGGAGCTGTTTTTT	CASSLGLTEYTGELFF
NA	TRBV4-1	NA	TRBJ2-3	TGCGCCAGCAGCCAAGCCCCCTCCGACGGCCGGGGCACAGATACGCAGTATTTT	CASSQAPSDGRGTDTQYF
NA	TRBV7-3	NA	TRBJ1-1	TGTGCCAGCCGACAGGCTTTGAACACTGAAGCTTTCTTT	CASRQALNTEAFF
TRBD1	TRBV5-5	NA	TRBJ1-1	TGTGCCAGCAGCGGCTCCACCGGGACAGTGAACACTGAAGCTTTCTTT	CASSGSTGTVNTEAFF